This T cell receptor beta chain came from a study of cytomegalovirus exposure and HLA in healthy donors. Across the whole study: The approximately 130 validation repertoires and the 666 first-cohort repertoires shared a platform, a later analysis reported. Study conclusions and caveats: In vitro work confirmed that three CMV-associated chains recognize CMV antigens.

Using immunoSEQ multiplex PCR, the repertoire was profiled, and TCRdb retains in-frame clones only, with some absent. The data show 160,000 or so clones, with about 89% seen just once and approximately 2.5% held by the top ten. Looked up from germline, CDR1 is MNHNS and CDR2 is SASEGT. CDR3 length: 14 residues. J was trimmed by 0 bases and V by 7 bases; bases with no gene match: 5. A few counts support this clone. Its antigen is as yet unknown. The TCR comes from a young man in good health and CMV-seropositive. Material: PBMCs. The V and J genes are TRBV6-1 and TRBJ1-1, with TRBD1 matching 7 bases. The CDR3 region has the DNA TGTGCCAGCAATCGGGACAGCCTGAACACTGAAGCTTTCTTT. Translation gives CASNRDSLNTEAFF.